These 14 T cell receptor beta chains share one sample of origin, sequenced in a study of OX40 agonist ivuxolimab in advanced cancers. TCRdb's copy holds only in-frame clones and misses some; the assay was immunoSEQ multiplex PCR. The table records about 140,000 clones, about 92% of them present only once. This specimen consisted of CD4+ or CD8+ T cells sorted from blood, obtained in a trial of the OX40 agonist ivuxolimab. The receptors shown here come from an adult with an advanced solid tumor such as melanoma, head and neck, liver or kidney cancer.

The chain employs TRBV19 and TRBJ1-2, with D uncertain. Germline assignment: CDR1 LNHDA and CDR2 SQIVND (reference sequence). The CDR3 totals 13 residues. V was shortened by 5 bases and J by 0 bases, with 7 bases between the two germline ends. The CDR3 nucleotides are TGTGCCAGTAGTGTGTATGCTAACTATGGCTACACCTTC. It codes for CASSVYANYGYTF.

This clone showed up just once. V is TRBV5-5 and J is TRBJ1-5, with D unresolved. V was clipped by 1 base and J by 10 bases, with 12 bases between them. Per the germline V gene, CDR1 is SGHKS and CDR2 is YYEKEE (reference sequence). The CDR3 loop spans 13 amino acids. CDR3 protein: CASSLYDAFPQHF. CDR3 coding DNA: TGTGCCAGCAGCTTGTACGATGCGTTCCCCCAGCATTTT.

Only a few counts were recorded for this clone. CDR3 sequence reads: CASSPNSGTATNEKLFF. The CDR3 region has the DNA TGTGCCAGCAGCCCGAACTCCGGGACAGCCACGAATGAAAAACTGTTTTTT. This chain links TRBV5-4 with TRBJ1-4; 7 nucleotides agree with TRBD1. The CDR3 is 17 amino acids. The junction had 14 bases not matched to a gene; V was cut back by 4 bases and J by 5 bases. Germline V lookup: CDR1 SGHNT, CDR2 YYREEE (reference sequence).

The CDR3 region is CASRGRGMGRSNQPQHF. DNA for the CDR3: TGTGCCAGCAGGGGCAGGGGAATGGGTAGGAGCAATCAGCCCCAGCATTTT. This chain connects TRBV27 to TRBJ1-5, with a possible D match to TRBD1 (6 bases). Trimming removed 6 bases from V and 1 base from J, with 19 bases in between. The CDR3 covers 17 residues. Germline V gene sequence: CDR1 MNHEY, CDR2 SMNVEV (reference sequence).

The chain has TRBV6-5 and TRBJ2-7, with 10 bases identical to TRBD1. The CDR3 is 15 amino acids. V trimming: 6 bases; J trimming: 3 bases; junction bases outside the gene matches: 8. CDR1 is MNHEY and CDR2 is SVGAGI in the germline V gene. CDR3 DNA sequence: TGTGCCAGCAGGGCGCGGGACAGGGGATTCTACGAGCAGTACTTC. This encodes CASRARDRGFYEQYF.

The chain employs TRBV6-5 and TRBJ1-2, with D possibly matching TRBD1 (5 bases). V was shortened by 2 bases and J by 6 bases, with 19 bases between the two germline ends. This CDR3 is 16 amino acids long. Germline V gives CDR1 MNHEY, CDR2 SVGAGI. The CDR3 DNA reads TGTGCCAGCAGTTACCGGGAGTGGGGACCCGCTAATGGCTACACCTTC. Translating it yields CASSYREWGPANGYTF.

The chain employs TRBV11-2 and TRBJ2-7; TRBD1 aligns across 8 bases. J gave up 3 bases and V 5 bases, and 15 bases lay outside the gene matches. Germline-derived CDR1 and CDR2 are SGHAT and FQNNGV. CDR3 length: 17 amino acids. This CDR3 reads CASSRTAEQGAIYEQYF. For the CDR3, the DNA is TGTGCCAGCAGCCGAACCGCGGAGCAGGGGGCCATCTACGAGCAGTACTTC.

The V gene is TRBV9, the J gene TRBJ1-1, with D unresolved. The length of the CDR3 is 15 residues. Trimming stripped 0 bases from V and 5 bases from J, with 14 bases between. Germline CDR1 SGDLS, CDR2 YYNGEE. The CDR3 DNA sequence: TGTGCCAGCAGCGTAGCTCCGGCCCTGGGGACTGAAGCTTTCTTT. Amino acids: CASSVAPALGTEAFF.

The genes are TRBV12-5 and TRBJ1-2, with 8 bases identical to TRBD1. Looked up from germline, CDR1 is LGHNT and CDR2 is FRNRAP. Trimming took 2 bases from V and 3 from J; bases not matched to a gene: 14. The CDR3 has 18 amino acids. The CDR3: CASGLIPPGQGGHYGYTF. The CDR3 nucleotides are TGTGCTAGTGGTTTGATCCCACCAGGACAGGGTGGCCACTATGGCTACACCTTC.

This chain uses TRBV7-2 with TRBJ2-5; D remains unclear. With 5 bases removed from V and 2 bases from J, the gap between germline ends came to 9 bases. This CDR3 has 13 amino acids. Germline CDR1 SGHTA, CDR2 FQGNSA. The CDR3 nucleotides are TGTGCCAGCAGCCCCGGGCCTCAAGAGACCCAGTACTTC. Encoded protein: CASSPGPQETQYF.

The CDR3 sequence: CASSFSALSQETQYF. The CDR3 region has the DNA TGTGCCAGCAGCTTCTCAGCGCTATCACAAGAGACCCAGTACTTC. This chain links TRBV7-2 with TRBJ2-5, with D uncertain. Trimming removed 3 bases at V and 2 bases at J, with 13 bases between. The CDR3 is 15 residues long. Germline CDR1 is SGHTA and CDR2 is FQGNSA.

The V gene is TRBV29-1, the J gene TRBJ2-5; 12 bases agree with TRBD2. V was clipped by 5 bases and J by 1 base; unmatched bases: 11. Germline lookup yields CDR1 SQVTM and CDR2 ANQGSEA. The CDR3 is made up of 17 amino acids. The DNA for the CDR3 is TGCAGCGTTCCCCCGGTCGGACTAGCGGGACCCCAAGAGACCCAGTACTTC. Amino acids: CSVPPVGLAGPQETQYF.

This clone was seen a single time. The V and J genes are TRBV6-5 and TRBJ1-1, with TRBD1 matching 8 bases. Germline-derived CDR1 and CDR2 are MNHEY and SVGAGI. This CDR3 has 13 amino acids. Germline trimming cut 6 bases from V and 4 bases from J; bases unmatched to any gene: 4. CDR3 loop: CASRLTGGTEAFF. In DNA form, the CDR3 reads TGTGCCAGCAGGCTAACAGGGGGCACTGAAGCTTTCTTT.

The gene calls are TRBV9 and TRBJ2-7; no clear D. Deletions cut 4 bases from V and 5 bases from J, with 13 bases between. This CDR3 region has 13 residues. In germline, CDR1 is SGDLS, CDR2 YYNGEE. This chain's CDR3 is CASSLSPANEQYF. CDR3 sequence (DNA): TGTGCCAGCAGCCTCTCCCCCGCCAACGAGCAGTACTTC. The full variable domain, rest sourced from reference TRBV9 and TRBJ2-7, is DSGVTQTPKHLITATGQRVTLRCSPRSGDLSVYWYQQSLDQGLQFLIQYYNGEERAKGNILERFSAQQFPDLHSELNLSSLELGDSALYFCASSLSPANEQYFGPGTRLTVT.